A single T cell receptor beta chain is shown here with its context. The data originate from a study of blood T cell repertoires in COVID-19. Looking at the study overall: The analysed material was cDNA or gDNA that came from T cells, B-cell-depleted T cells, or PBMCs.

Authors' processing steps: How many nucleated cells were present was estimated from reference gene primer amplification. This table comes from immunoSEQ multiplex PCR, and its TCRdb copy is limited to in-frame clones, with some not included. V, J and clone size were drawn from that table, and D and trimming were deduced from the DNA. In the table there are approximately 80,000 clones, about 88% of which are singletons. This receptor was identified in a man aged 35-49 years with acute or convalescent COVID-19. Sample: peripheral blood.

CDR3 sequence (DNA): TGTGCCAGCAGCCAGGACTATAATGAGCAGTTCTTC. Residues: CASSQDYNEQFF. The chain carries TRBV7-2 and TRBJ2-1; D possibly corresponds to TRBD2 (6 bases). This CDR3 spans 12 amino acids. Looked up from germline, CDR1 is SGHTA and CDR2 is FQGNSA. With 5 bases removed from V and 7 bases from J, the gap between germline ends came to 9 bases.